The TCR beta chain described here comes from a study of T cell responses to AZD1222 COVID-19 vaccine. Study in general: Pooled in the analysis were second doses at about 4 or about 12 weeks.

Profiled with immunoSEQ multiplex PCR; TCRdb holds only in-frame clones, not every one. The sample consists of some 83,000 clones, roughly 82% of them appearing once. Germline V CDR1 and CDR2: MRHNA, SNTAGT. Trimming took off 7 bases at V and 5 bases at J, with 15 bases between the two ends. CDR3 length: 14 amino acids. This sample comprised peripheral blood, obtained on day 0 of AZD1222 vaccination. This TCR was sampled from an adult in good health. The chain joins TRBV6-4 to TRBJ1-5, with a possible D match to TRBD1 (5 bases). This CDR3 is CASKGLGSDQPQHF. The CDR3 bases are TGTGCCAGCAAGGGGCTAGGGTCGGATCAGCCCCAGCATTTT.